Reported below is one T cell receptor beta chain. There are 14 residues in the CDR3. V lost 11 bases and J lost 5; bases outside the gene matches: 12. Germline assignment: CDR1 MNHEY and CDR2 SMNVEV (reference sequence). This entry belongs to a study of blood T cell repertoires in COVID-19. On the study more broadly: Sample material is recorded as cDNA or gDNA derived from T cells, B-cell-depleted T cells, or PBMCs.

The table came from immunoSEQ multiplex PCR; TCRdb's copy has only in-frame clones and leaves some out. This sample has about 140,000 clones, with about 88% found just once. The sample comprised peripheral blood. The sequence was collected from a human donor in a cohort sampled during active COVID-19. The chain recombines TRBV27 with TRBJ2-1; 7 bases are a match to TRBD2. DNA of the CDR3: TGTGCCGCAAGCGAGCGGGGTCCGAACAATGAGCAGTTCTTC. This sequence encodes CAASERGPNNEQFF.